This is a list of T cell receptor beta chains from one sample in a study of vaccination and CD4 T cells after COVID-19. In TCRdb, the PCR reads were re-called with MiXCR into one record per CDR3 protein. The data show about 20,000 distinct CDR3 sequences, more than 30% seen once. No cognate antigen is known for these TCRs. The sample in question was CD4+ T cells from blood, cultured in vitro, obtained about 7 months after SARS-CoV-2 vaccination. These receptors originate from a human donor who had recovered from COVID-19. CDR3s include the opening cysteine and the closing phenylalanine or tryptophan. The order of the fields is V gene, J gene, CDR3 length, CDR3 protein.

>TRBV20-1|TRBJ2-5|17
CSAREVVRGSSTETQYF
>TRBV6-1|TRBJ1-5|16
CASSNRQGYSNQPQHF
>TRBV20-1|TRBJ2-1|16
CSARDRRGGSYNEQFF
>TRBV11-2|TRBJ2-7|17
CASSLGLAGGTAYEQYF
>TRBV6-1|TRBJ2-5|14
CASSQLRTVQTQYF
>TRBV7-2|TRBJ2-3|14
CASSLGPSLYTQYF
>TRBV11-3|TRBJ2-5|16
CASSLDGTAGDETQYF
>TRBV10-3|TRBJ1-6|15
CAISRQVSGNSPLHF
>TRBV7-7|TRBJ2-5|14
CASSTQGAEETQYF
>TRBV6-1|TRBJ2-3|17
CASSPQPGLANTDTQYF
>TRBV20-1|TRBJ2-5|14
CSARDLRIQETQYF
>TRBV5-6|TRBJ2-5|14
CASSPWDTLVTQYF
>TRBV7-9|TRBJ1-2|14
CASSFIEGADGYTF
>TRBV7-2|TRBJ1-1|16
CASSRDVGQGIYGAFF
>TRBV5-4|TRBJ1-2|14
CASSRRGTYDGYTF
>TRBV7-8|TRBJ2-7|16
CASSPYRAGLSYEQYF
>TRBV2|TRBJ2-7|11
CASSGYYEQYF
>TRBV7-9|TRBJ2-3|15
CASGLGNLGTDTQYF
>TRBV6-2/TRBV6-3|TRBJ2-3|12
CASSYNADTQYF
>TRBV7-2|TRBJ1-6|15
CASSLDGFSWSPLHF
>TRBV20-1|TRBJ1-1|13
CSARDGRSAEAFF
>TRBV6-1|TRBJ2-1|16
CASSDHGTSGRYEQFF
>TRBV5-6|TRBJ2-5|17
CASSFTLTGAVQETQYF
>TRBV2|TRBJ1-5|14
CASSGFYSNQPQHF
>TRBV7-8|TRBJ2-7|14
CASSFLGGAEEQYF